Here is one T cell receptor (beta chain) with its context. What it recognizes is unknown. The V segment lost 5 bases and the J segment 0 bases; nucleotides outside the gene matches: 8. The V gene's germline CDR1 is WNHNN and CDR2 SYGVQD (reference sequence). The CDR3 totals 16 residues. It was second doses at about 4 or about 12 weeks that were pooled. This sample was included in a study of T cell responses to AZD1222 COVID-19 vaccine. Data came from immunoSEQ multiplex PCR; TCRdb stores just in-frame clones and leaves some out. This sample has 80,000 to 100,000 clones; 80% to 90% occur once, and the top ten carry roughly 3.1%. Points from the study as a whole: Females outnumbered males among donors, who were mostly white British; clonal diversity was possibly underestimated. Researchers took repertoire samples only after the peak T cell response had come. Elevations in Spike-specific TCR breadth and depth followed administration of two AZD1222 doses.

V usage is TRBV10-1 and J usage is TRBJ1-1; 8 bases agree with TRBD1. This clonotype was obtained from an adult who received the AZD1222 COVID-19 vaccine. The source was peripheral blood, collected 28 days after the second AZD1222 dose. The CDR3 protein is CASSPRQGRMNTEAFF. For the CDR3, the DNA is TGCGCCAGCAGTCCACGACAGGGGCGGATGAACACTGAAGCTTTCTTT.